The 6 T cell receptor beta chains in this list originate from one sample, sequenced in a study of control samples from healthy donors and cancer patients. Generated by immunoSEQ multiplex PCR, the TCRdb table keeps only in-frame clones and is missing some. This sample has more than 65,000 clones; roughly 89% occur once, and the top ten carry over 1.5%. The specimen was PBMCs. The receptors were gathered from an older woman with head and neck cancer.

The rearrangement joins TRBV7-8 to TRBJ1-1; unclear D gene. Looked up from germline, CDR1 is SGHVS and CDR2 is FQNEAQ. V lost 2 bases, J lost 5 bases, and 18 bases lay in between. The CDR3 consists of 16 residues. CDR3 sequence (DNA): TGTGCCAGCAGCTTAAATGTTGGCCCTCAAGGTACTGAAGCTTTCTTT. Its translation: CASSLNVGPQGTEAFF.

This chain links TRBV3-1 (or the pseudogene TRBV3-2) with TRBJ2-5, with D possibly TRBD1 on 6 matching bases. CDR3 length equals 15 residues. In germline, CDR1 is LGHDT, CDR2 YNNKEL (reference sequence). V was pared by 5 bases and J by 2 bases, with 15 bases between. The CDR3 reads CASSERTVLQETQYF. CDR3 coding DNA: TGTGCCAGCAGCGAAAGGACAGTTCTTCAAGAGACCCAGTACTTC.

The gene calls are TRBV10-3 and TRBJ1-5; D is unclear. The CDR3 length is 15 residues. Deletions cut 0 bases from V and 4 bases from J, with 10 bases between. CDR1 is ENHRY and CDR2 is SYGVKD in the germline V gene. The CDR3 loop reads CAISESGSNNQPQHF. The CDR3 nucleotides read TGTGCCATCAGTGAGTCGGGCAGCAATAATCAGCCCCAGCATTTT.

The chain joins TRBV28 to TRBJ1-2; possible D gene TRBD1, 5 bases. Germline CDR1 MDHEN, CDR2 SYDVKM. The CDR3 has 15 amino acids. Trimming pared 2 bases from V and 7 bases from J, leaving 17 bases between. This CDR3 reads CASSLAMQGPGGYTF. CDR3 DNA sequence: TGTGCCAGCAGTTTAGCCATGCAGGGCCCAGGTGGCTACACCTTC.

This chain joins TRBV6-7 and TRBJ2-7, with TRBD2 matching 9 bases. TRBV6-7 is an open reading frame, and its role is uncertain. The CDR3 has 12 amino acids. The junction had 3 bases not matched to a gene; V was cut back by 10 bases and J by 2 bases. The CDR3 region has the DNA TGTGCCAAGGCGGGAGGGCCCTACGAGCAGTACTTC. Amino acids: CAKAGGPYEQYF.

The chain combines TRBV27 with TRBJ2-3; D unclear. The germline gives CDR1 MNHEY, CDR2 SMNVEV (reference sequence). Trimming left V 5 bases short and J 1 base short, with 7 bases between. There are 13 residues in the CDR3. CDR3 region: CASSARGTDTQYF. As DNA, the CDR3 is TGTGCCAGCAGTGCGCGAGGCACAGATACGCAGTATTTT.